Reported below is one T cell receptor beta chain. Antigen specificity is unknown. The data were taken from a study of blood T cells in healthy people across ages. The extraction recovered at least 5 micrograms of total RNA per sample. Study findings and constraints: Estimates based on one million T cells were treated as lower bounds.

Through a sample-barcoded 5' primer and a J-beta primer mix, a second PCR was run for about 6 to 11 cycles. A single record per CDR3 protein comes from TCRdb applying MiXCR to the 5' RACE reads. The table includes about 640,000 distinct CDR3 sequences, about 54% detected once. Germline V gene lookup returns CDR1 SGDLS and CDR2 YYNGEE. V lost 0 bases and J 4 bases, leaving 10 bases between the germline ends. The CDR3 has 14 residues. The receptor comes from a man aged 60 to 69 in good health. The sequenced material came from blood. The gene calls are TRBV9 and TRBJ1-2, with D unresolved. This CDR3 reads CASSVGGAIYGYTF. CDR3 nucleotide sequence: TGTGCCAGCAGCGTAGGAGGAGCCATCTATGGCTACACCTTC.